This T cell receptor beta chain was sequenced in a study of follicular helper T cells after annual influenza vaccination. About the research overall: Some donors were sampled over the 2013-2014, 2014-2015 and 2015-2016 vaccinations. Study outcomes and limitations: Change in circulating plasmablasts correlated with ICOS+CD38+ cTfh clonality change.

V was trimmed by 1 base and J by 1 base, leaving 4 bases between them. The germline CDR1 and CDR2 sequences are SGHAT and FQDESV (reference sequence). This CDR3 comprises 13 residues. Time point here: 2015-2016 season, 7 days after influenza vaccination. Adults received seasonal inactivated influenza vaccine, with sorted blood CD4 subsets sequenced before and after. Remarks on this clone: Its antigen is undetermined.

Sequencing used immunoSEQ multiplex PCR; TCRdb keeps in-frame clones, though not all of them. The repertoire consists of about 6,800 clones, with roughly four fifths occurring once and the leading ten covering just over 1.4%. Specimen: CXCR5- memory CD4+ T cells sorted from blood, collected 7 days after influenza vaccination. The receptor comes from an adult who received the influenza vaccine. The chain joins TRBV11-1 to TRBJ1-1; D uncertain. CDR3 sequence (DNA): TGTGCCAGCAGCTTAGGAGCGAACACTGAAGCTTTCTTT. This translates into CASSLGANTEAFF.